Listed here are 24 T cell receptor beta chains from one sample, sequenced in a study of T cell changes during pregnancy in multiple sclerosis. Profiling relied on immunoSEQ multiplex PCR, and the TCRdb table lists in-frame clones only, not all of them. The sample has about 40,000 clones; approximately 91% are singletons. The sequencing sample was made of PBMCs (not recorded whether the cells were cultured). The receptors originated from a female donor with multiple sclerosis, enrolled in a pregnancy study.

The V gene is TRBV19, the J gene TRBJ1-1; TRBD1 aligns across 8 bases. CDR3 length: 14 amino acids. V was pared by 5 bases and J by 4 bases, with 6 bases of the junction left unmatched. Germline loops: CDR1 LNHDA, CDR2 SQIVND (reference sequence). The CDR3: CASSPRQGSTEAFF. The CDR3 nucleotides read TGTGCCAGTAGTCCCCGACAGGGGAGCACTGAAGCTTTCTTT.

J is TRBJ2-7 and V is TRBV6-6; the D gene is possibly TRBD1 (6 bases). CDR3 length: 14 amino acids. Germline assignment: CDR1 MNHNY and CDR2 SVGAGI (reference sequence). The V and J ends lost 6 bases and 2 bases respectively, with 14 bases between them. CDR3 coding DNA: TGTGCCAGCAGCCCTGAACAGGGAACCTACGAGCAGTACTTC. Protein product: CASSPEQGTYEQYF.

The chain employs TRBV5-3 and TRBJ2-7; no definite D call. TRBV5-3 falls under the ORF class, with uncertain function. Trimming shortened V by 1 base and J by 5 bases, and 19 bases separated the two germline ends. This CDR3 contains 16 residues. CDR3 sequence: CARSLFSPFMANEQYF. The CDR3 DNA reads as TGTGCCAGAAGCTTGTTTTCCCCCTTCATGGCCAACGAGCAGTACTTC.

This clone appeared once. The chain combines TRBV4-3 with TRBJ1-1; D call uncertain. V was trimmed by 0 bases and J by 7 bases, leaving 9 bases between them. Germline CDR1 reads LGHNA; CDR2 reads YSLEER. CDR3 length: 13 amino acids. Written as DNA, the CDR3 is TGCGCCAGCAGCCAAGATCAGGCAGGTGAAGCTTTCTTT. Its protein product is CASSQDQAGEAFF.

This clone was observed a single time. The genes are TRBV19 and TRBJ2-1, with D hard to call. The CDR3 spans 13 residues. V was clipped by 6 bases and J by 3 bases, with 9 bases between them. The germline V gene has CDR1 LNHDA and CDR2 SQIVND (reference sequence). CDR3 nucleotides: TGTGCCAGTAGCAAGGACCGCTACAATGAGCAGTTCTTC. Amino acids: CASSKDRYNEQFF. Based on the CDR3 plus reference TRBV19 and TRBJ2-1, the full variable domain is DGGITQSPKYLFRKEGQNVTLSCEQNLNHDAMYWYRQDPGQGLRLIYYSQIVNDFQKGDIAEGYSVSREKKESFPLTVTSAQKNPTAFYLCASSKDRYNEQFFGPGTRLTVL.

The CDR3 DNA reads TGTGCCAGCAGCAAACCAACTAGTGGCGAGCAGTACTTC. It yields the protein CASSKPTSGEQYF. This sequence joins TRBV21-1 and TRBJ2-7; TRBD2 is taken as the D call from the table, unchecked against the DNA. TRBV21-1 is deemed a pseudogene. CDR3 length: 13 amino acids.

The gene calls are TRBV10-1 and TRBJ2-1; tentatively, D is TRBD2 (6 bases). V shed 3 bases and J shed 9 bases, with 15 bases lying between them. The CDR3 has 14 amino acids. CDR1 is WNHNN, CDR2 SYGVQD, per germline (reference sequence). The CDR3 here is CASSDRPGESEQFF. As DNA, the CDR3 is TGCGCCAGCAGTGATCGGCCGGGAGAGAGTGAGCAGTTCTTC.

The chain employs TRBV10-1 and TRBJ2-3; D remains ambiguous. Germline CDR1 WNHNN, CDR2 SYGVQD (reference sequence). The V gene lost 5 bases and the J gene lost 3 bases, with 6 bases spanning the gap. The CDR3 runs 12 residues. The CDR3 sequence: CASSQNTDTQYF. For the CDR3, the DNA is TGCGCCAGCAGTCAGAATACAGATACGCAGTATTTT.

The chain carries TRBV10-3 and TRBJ2-2; D not resolved. Per germline, CDR1 ENHRY and CDR2 SYGVKD. This CDR3 is built from 14 residues. V was trimmed by 3 bases and J by 5 bases, leaving 10 bases between them. The CDR3 reads CAISERLTTGELFF. CDR3 DNA sequence: TGTGCCATCAGTGAACGGCTTACAACCGGGGAGCTGTTTTTT.

This chain joins TRBV30 and TRBJ1-5, with 8 positions matching TRBD1. Germline V CDR1 and CDR2: GTSNPN, SVGIG (reference sequence). The CDR3 has 13 amino acids. V was clipped by 1 base and J by 5 bases; unmatched bases: 1. This chain's CDR3 is CAWSETGDQPQHF. The DNA for the CDR3 is TGTGCCTGGAGTGAGACAGGGGATCAGCCCCAGCATTTT.

This chain links TRBV7-9 with TRBJ1-5, with D uncertain. CDR1 and CDR2 from the germline V gene are SEHNR and FQNEAQ (reference sequence). This CDR3 has 15 amino acids. With 1 base removed from V and 1 base from J, the gap between germline ends came to 8 bases. In nucleotides, the CDR3 is TGTGCCAGCAGCTTAGGGGCGGGGAGCAATCAGCCCCAGCATTTT. Translation gives CASSLGAGSNQPQHF. Full variable domain (outside the CDR3, taken from reference TRBV7-9 and TRBJ1-5): DTGVSQNPRHKITKRGQNVTFRCDPISEHNRLYWYRQTLGQGPEFLTYFQNEAQLEKSRLLSDRFSAERPKGSFSTLEIQRTEQGDSAMYLCASSLGAGSNQPQHFGDGTRLSIL.

This rearrangement joins TRBV5-1 to TRBJ1-1, with 10 bases lining up with TRBD1. The junction had 2 bases not matched to a gene; V was cut back by 2 bases and J by 4 bases. The germline V gene has CDR1 SGHRS and CDR2 YFSETQ. This CDR3 spans 14 amino acids. CDR3 coding DNA: TGCGCCAGCAGCTTAAGACAGGGGGCCACTGAAGCTTTCTTT. It translates to CASSLRQGATEAFF.

CDR3 coding DNA: TGTGCCAGCAGTTTCCGTCCTTTGGGGAAATTCGAGCAGTACTTC. This gives the protein CASSFRPLGKFEQYF. V and J are TRBV27 and TRBJ2-5; D gene ambiguous. The tail of the sequence fits TRBJ2-7 better, so the J call may be wrong. CDR3 length equals 15 residues. Germline loops: CDR1 MNHEY, CDR2 SMNVEV (reference sequence).

V gene TRBV27 combines with J gene TRBJ2-7, with TRBD2 matching 7 bases. The germline gives CDR1 MNHEY, CDR2 SMNVEV (reference sequence). V lost 6 bases to trimming and J lost 3 bases; unmatched junction nucleotides: 8. CDR3 size: 14 residues. The chain's CDR3 is CASSQWASGYEQYF. CDR3 sequence (DNA): TGTGCCAGCAGCCAATGGGCTAGCGGCTACGAGCAGTACTTC.

This chain joins TRBV9 and TRBJ1-4, with 8 bases identical to TRBD1. CDR1 is SGDLS and CDR2 is YYNGEE in the germline V gene. The CDR3 is made up of 15 amino acids. V lost 2 bases and J lost 1; bases outside the gene matches: 1. This chain's CDR3 is CASSVGTGTNEKLFF. The CDR3 nucleotides read TGTGCCAGCAGCGTTGGGACAGGAACTAATGAAAAACTGTTTTTT.

V gene TRBV5-1 combines with J gene TRBJ2-3, with 9 bases fitting TRBD1. From germline, CDR1 is SGHRS and CDR2 YFSETQ. This CDR3 comprises 17 residues. V gave up 2 bases and J gave up 2 bases; unmatched junction bases: 9. This CDR3 reads CASSFATGGDYTDTQYF. The CDR3 region has the DNA TGCGCCAGCAGCTTCGCGACAGGGGGAGACTACACAGATACGCAGTATTTT.

The table lists this clone with a count of one. This chain links TRBV11-2 with TRBJ2-7; TRBD2 matches at 8 bases. V shed 1 base and J 3 bases; nucleotides not matched to a gene: 5. The CDR3 extends over 15 amino acids. CDR1 SGHAT and CDR2 FQNNGV come from the germline V gene. The CDR3 nucleotides read TGTGCCAGCAGCTTAGGGGCTAGCGGGTACTACGAGCAGTACTTC. Its translation: CASSLGASGYYEQYF.

V and J are TRBV30 and TRBJ1-5; the match to TRBD1 covers 7 bases. Trimming cost V 0 bases and J 4 bases; bases outside gene matches: 9. This CDR3 comprises 16 residues. CDR1 and CDR2 from the germline V gene are GTSNPN and SVGIG (reference sequence). Here the CDR3 reads CAWSVLGVRGNQPQHF. Here the CDR3 DNA reads TGTGCCTGGAGTGTACTAGGGGTCAGGGGGAATCAGCCCCAGCATTTT.

The chain has TRBV11-2 and TRBJ2-2; D gene unclear. The CDR3 runs 13 residues. Germline V gene data show CDR1 as SGHAT and CDR2 as FQNNGV. V was trimmed by 4 bases and J by 6 bases, leaving 9 bases between them. The CDR3 loop is CASSSTTPGELFF. DNA of the CDR3: TGTGCCAGCAGCTCAACAACCCCCGGGGAGCTGTTTTTT.

V is TRBV2 and J is TRBJ2-1; D may be TRBD2 (5 bases). From germline, CDR1 is SNHLY and CDR2 FYNNEI. Trimming removed 3 bases at V and 2 bases at J, with 11 bases between. The length of the CDR3 is 15 residues. Here the CDR3 reads CASSDSGGTYNEQFF. CDR3 DNA: TGTGCCAGCAGTGACAGCGGAGGCACCTACAATGAGCAGTTCTTC.

The chain joins TRBV5-4 to TRBJ1-1; TRBD1 agrees at 8 bases. With V trimmed by 4 bases and J by 1 base, 6 bases remained unmatched. This CDR3 has 15 amino acids. Germline loops: CDR1 SGHNT, CDR2 YYREEE (reference sequence). CDR3 sequence: CASSPQGQGNTEAFF. The CDR3 nucleotides are TGTGCCAGCAGCCCCCAAGGACAGGGGAACACTGAAGCTTTCTTT.

The J gene is TRBJ1-2, the V gene TRBV6-1; D remains unclear. Germline assignment: CDR1 MNHNS and CDR2 SASEGT. The ends were cut back, 5 bases at V and 4 bases at J, with 8 bases in the middle. This CDR3 has 12 residues. Here the CDR3 reads CASSHRTYGYTF. The CDR3 coding sequence is TGTGCCAGCAGTCACCGGACCTATGGCTACACCTTC.

The genes are TRBV7-2 and TRBJ1-5; a weak D match, TRBD1 (5 bases). CDR1 SGHTA and CDR2 FQGNSA come from the germline V gene. This CDR3 is built from 18 residues. Between the trimmed V and J ends, which lost 5 bases and 5 bases, there was a span of 25 bases. The CDR3 loop is CASSALIPIPGTHQPQHF. CDR3 in DNA: TGTGCCAGCAGCGCACTCATCCCAATTCCAGGGACCCATCAGCCCCAGCATTTT.

CDR3 protein: CAWSGASTDTQYF. The CDR3 DNA follows: TGTGCCTGGAGTGGGGCTAGCACAGATACGCAGTATTTT. This chain links TRBV30 with TRBJ2-3; no clear D gene. V lost 1 base to trimming and J lost 0 bases, with 5 bases between them. CDR1 and CDR2 from the germline V gene are GTSNPN and SVGIG (reference sequence). The CDR3 has 13 residues.